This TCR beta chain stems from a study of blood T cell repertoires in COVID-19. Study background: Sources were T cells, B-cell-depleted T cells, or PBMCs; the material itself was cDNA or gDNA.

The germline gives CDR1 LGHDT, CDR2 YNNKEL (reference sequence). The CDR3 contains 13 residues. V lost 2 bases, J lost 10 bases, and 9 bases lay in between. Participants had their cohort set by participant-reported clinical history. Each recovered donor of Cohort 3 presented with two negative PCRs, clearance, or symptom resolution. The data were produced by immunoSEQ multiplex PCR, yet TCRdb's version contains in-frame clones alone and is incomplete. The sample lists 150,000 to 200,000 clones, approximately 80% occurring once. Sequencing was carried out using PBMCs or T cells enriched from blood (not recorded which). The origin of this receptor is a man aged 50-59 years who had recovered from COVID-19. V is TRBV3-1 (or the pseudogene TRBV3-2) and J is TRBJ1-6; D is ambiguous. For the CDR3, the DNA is TGTGCCAGCAGCCAATCGGGAAGGTCACCCCTCCACTTT. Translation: CASSQSGRSPLHF.